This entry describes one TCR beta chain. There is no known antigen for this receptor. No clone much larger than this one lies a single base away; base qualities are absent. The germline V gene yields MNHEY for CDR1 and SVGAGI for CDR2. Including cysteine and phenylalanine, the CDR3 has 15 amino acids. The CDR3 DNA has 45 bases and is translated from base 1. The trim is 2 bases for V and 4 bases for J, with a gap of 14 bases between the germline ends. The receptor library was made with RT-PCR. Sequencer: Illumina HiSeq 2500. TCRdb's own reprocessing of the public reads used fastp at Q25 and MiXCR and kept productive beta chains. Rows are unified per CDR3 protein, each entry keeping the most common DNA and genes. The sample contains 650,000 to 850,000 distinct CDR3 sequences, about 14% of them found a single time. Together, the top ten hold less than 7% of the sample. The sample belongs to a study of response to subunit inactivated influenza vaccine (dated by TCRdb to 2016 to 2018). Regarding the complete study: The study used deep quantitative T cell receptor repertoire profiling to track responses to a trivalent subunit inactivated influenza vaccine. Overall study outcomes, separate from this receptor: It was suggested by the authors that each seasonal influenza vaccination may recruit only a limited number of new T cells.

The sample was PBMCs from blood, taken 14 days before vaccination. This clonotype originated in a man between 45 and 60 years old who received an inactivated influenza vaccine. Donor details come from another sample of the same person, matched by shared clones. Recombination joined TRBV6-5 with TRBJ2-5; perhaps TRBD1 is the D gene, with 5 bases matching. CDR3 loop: CASSYTVGPRETQYF. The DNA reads TGTGCCAGCAGTTACACCGTGGGGCCCAGAGAGACCCAGTACTTC.